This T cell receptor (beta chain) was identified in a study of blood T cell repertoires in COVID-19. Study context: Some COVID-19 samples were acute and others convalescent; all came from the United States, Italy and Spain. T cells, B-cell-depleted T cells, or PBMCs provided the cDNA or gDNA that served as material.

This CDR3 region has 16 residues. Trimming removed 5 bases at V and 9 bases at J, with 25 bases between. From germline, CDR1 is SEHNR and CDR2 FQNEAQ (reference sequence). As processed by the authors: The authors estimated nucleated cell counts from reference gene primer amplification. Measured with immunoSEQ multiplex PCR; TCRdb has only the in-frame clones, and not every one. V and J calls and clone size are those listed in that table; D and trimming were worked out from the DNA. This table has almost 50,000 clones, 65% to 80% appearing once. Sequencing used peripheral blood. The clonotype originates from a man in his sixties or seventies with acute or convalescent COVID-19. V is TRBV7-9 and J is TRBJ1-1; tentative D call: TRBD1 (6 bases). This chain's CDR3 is CASSPGSWGTLRQAFF. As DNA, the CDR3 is TGTGCCAGCAGCCCGGGGTCTTGGGGGACACTCCGCCAAGCTTTCTTT.